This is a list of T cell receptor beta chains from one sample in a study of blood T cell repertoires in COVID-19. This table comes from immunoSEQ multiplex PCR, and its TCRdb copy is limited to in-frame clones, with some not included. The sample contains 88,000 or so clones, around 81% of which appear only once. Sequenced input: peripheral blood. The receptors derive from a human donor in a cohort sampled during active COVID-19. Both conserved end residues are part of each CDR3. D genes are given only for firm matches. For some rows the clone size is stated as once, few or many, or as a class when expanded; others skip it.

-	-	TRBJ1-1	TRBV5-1	CASSLSTGMNTEAFF	TGCGCCAGCAGCTTATCAACGGGTATGAACACTGAAGCTTTCTTT
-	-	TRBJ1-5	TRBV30	CAWSLAGNQPQHF	TGTGCCTGGAGTCTGGCGGGCAATCAGCCCCAGCATTTT
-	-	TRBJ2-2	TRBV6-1	CASSEWRGGTGELFF	TGTGCCAGCAGTGAATGGAGGGGCGGCACCGGGGAGCTGTTTTTT
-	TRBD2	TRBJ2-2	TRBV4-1	CASSPSGAVTGELFF	TGCGCCAGCAGCCCTAGCGGGGCTGTGACCGGGGAGCTGTTTTTT
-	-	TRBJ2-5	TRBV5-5	CASSLQETQYF	TGTGCCAGCAGCCTCCAAGAGACCCAGTACTTC
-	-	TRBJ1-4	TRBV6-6	CASSYSRGEKLFF	TGTGCCAGCAGTTACTCGAGGGGGGAAAAACTGTTTTTT
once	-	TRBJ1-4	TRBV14	CASSQESWGGTNEKLFF	TGTGCCAGCAGCCAAGAGTCTTGGGGGGGGACTAATGAAAAACTGTTTTTT
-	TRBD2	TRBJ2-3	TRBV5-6	CASSISGRASDTQYF	TGTGCCAGCAGCATTAGCGGGAGGGCGTCGGATACGCAGTATTTT
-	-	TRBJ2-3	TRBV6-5	CASSPSGRGFTQYF	TGTGCCAGCAGCCCCTCAGGCAGGGGTTTCACGCAGTATTTT
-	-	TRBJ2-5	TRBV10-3	CAISEYREETQYF	TGTGCCATCAGTGAGTACAGGGAAGAGACCCAGTACTTC
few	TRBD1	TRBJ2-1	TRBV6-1	CASSDTGDNEQFF	TGTGCCAGCAGTGACACAGGGGATAATGAGCAGTTCTTC
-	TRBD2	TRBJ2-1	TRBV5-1	CASSLLAGSSYNEQFF	TGCGCCAGCAGCTTGCTAGCGGGTAGCTCCTACAATGAGCAGTTCTTC